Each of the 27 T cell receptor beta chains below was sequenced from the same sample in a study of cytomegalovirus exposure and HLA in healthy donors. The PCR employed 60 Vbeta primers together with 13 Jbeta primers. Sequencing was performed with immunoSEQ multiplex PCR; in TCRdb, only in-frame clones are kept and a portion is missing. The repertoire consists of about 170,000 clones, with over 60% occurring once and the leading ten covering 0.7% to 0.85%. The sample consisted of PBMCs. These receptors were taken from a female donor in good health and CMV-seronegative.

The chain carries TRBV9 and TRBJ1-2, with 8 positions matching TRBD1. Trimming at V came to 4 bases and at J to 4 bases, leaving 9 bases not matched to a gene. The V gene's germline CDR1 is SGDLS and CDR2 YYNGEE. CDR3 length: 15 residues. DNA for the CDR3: TGTGCCAGCAGCCCGTGGACAGGGAGTCCCTATGGCTACACCTTC. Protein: CASSPWTGSPYGYTF.

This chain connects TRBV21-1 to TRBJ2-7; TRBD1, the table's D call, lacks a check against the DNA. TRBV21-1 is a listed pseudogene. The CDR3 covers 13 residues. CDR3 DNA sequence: TGTGCCAGCAAGGAAAGGGGGCCCTACGAGCAGTACTTC. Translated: CASKERGPYEQYF.

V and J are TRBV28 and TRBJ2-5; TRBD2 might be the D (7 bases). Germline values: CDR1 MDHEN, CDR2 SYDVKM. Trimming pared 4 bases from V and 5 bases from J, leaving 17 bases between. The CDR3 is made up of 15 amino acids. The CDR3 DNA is TGTGCCAGCAGTTCGGGACATGGGAGGGGGGAGACCCAGTACTTC. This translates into CASSSGHGRGETQYF.

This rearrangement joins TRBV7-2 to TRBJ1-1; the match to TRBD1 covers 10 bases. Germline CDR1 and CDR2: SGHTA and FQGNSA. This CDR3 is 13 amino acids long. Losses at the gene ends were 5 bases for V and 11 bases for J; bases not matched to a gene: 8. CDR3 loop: CASSTRDRGEAFF. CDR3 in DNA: TGTGCCAGCAGCACCCGGGACAGGGGTGAGGCTTTCTTT.

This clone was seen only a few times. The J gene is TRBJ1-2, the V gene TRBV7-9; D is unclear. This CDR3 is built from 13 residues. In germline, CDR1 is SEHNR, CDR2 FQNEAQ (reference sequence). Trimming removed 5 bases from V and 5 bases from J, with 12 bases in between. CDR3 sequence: CASSAATEYGYTF. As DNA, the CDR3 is TGTGCCAGCAGCGCCGCCACGGAGTATGGCTACACCTTC.

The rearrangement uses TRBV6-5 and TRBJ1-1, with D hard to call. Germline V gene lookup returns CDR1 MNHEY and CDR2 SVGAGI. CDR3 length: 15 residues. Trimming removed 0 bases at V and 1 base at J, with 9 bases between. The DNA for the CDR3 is TGTGCCAGCAGTTACTCTTCCAGCGCGAACACTGAAGCTTTCTTT. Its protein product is CASSYSSSANTEAFF.

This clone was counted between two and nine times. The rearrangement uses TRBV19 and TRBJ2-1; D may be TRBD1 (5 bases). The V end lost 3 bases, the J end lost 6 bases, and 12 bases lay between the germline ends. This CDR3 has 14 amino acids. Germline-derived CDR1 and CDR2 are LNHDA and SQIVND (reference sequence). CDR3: CASSIGPGPNEQFF. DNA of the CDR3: TGTGCCAGTAGTATCGGTCCAGGGCCCAATGAGCAGTTCTTC.

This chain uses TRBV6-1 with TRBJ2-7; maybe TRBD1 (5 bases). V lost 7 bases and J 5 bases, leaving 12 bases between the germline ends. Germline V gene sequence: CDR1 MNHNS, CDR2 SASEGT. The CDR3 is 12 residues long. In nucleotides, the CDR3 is TGTGCCAGCACAGGGTTGTCCCACGAGCAGTACTTC. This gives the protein CASTGLSHEQYF.

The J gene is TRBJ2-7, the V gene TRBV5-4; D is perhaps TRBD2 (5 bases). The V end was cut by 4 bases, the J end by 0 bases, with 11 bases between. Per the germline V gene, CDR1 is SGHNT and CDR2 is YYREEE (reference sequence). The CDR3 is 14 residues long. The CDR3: CASSLDLFSYEQYF. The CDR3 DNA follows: TGTGCCAGCAGCCTGGACTTATTCTCCTACGAGCAGTACTTC. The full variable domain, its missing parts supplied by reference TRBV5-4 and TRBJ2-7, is ETGVTQSPTHLIKTRGQQVTLRCSSQSGHNTVSWYQQALGQGPQFIFQYYREEENGRGNFPPRFSGLQFPNYSSELNVNALELDDSALYLCASSLDLFSYEQYFGPGTRLTVT.

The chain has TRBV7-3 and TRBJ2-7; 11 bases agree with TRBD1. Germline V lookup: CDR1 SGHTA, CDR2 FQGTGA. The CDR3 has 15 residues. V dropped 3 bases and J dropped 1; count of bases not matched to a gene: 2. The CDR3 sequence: CASSLGTGGSYEQYF. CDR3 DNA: TGTGCCAGCAGCTTGGGGACAGGGGGATCCTACGAGCAGTACTTC.

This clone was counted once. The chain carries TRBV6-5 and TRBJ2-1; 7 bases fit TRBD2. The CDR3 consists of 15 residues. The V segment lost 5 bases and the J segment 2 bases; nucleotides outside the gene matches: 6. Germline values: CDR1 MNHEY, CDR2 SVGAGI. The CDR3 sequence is CASSVVGGAYNEQFF. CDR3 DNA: TGTGCCAGCAGTGTTGTGGGGGGGGCCTACAATGAGCAGTTCTTC.

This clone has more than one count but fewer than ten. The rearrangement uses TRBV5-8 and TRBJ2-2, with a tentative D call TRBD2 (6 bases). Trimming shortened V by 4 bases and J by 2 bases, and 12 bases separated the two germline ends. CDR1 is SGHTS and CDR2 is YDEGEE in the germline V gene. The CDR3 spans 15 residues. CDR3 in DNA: TGTGCCAGCAGCGACGGAGGACTAAACACCGGGGAGCTGTTTTTT. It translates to CASSDGGLNTGELFF.

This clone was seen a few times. Written as DNA, the CDR3 is TGTGCCAGCGGGAGGAGGGTGCAGTACTTC. Translation gives CASGRRVQYF. The chain links TRBV28 to TRBJ2-7, with D possibly matching TRBD2 (6 bases). Germline loops: CDR1 MDHEN, CDR2 SYDVKM. Deletions cut 8 bases from V and 9 bases from J, with 11 bases between. This CDR3 has 10 amino acids.

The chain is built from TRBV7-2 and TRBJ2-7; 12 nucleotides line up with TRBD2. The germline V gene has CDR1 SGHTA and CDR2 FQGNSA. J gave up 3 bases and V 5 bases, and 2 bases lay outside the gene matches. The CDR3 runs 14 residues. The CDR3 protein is CASSATSGGYEQYF. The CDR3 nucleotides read TGTGCCAGCAGCGCGACTAGCGGGGGCTACGAGCAGTACTTC.

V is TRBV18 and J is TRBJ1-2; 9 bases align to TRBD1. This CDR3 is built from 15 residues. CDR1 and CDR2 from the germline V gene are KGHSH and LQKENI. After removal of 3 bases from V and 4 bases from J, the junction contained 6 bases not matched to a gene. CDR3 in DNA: TGTGCCAGCTCACCCGGGACAGGGTCGGGCTATGGCTACACCTTC. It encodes CASSPGTGSGYGYTF.

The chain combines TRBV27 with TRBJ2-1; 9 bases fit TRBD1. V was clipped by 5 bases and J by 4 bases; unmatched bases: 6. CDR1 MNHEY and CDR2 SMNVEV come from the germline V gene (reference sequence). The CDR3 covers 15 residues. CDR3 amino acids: CASSRGQGYYNEQFF. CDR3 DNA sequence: TGTGCCAGCAGTAGGGGACAGGGATATTACAATGAGCAGTTCTTC.

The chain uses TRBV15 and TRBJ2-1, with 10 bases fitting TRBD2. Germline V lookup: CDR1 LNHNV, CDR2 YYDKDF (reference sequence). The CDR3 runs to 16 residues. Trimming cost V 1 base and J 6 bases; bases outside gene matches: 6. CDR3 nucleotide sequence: TGTGCCACCAGCAGAGTCAGCGGGAGGGGTTCCAATGAGCAGTTCTTC. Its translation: CATSRVSGRGSNEQFF.

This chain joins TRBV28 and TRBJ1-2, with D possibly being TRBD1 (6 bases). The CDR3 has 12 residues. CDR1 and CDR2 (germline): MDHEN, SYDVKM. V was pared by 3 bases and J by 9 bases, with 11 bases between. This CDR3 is CASSFGQGRYTF. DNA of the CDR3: TGTGCCAGCAGTTTTGGGCAGGGGCGCTACACCTTC.

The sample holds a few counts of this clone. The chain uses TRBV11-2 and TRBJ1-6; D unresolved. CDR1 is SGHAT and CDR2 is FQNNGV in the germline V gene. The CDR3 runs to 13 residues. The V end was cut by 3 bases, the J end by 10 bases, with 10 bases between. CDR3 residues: CASSFGRDSPLHF. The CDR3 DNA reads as TGTGCCAGCAGCTTTGGGAGAGACTCACCCCTCCACTTT.

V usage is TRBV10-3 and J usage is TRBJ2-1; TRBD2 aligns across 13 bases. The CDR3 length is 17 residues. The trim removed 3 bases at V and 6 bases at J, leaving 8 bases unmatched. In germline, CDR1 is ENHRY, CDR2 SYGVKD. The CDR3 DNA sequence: TGTGCCATCAGTGAAACTAGCGGGGGGGCGGGGGGCAATGAGCAGTTCTTC. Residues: CAISETSGGAGGNEQFF.

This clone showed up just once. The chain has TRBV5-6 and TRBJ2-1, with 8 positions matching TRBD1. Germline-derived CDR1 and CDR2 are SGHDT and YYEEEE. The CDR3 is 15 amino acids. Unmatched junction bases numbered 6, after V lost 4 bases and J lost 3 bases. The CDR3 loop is CASSARGRIYNEQFF. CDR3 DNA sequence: TGTGCCAGCAGCGCCAGGGGGCGCATCTACAATGAGCAGTTCTTC.

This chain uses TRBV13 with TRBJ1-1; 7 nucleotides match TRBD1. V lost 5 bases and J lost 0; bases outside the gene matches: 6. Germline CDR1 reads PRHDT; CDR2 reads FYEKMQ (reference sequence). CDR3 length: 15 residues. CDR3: CASSEGQRMNTEAFF. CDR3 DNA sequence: TGTGCCAGCAGCGAGGGACAGAGAATGAACACTGAAGCTTTCTTT.

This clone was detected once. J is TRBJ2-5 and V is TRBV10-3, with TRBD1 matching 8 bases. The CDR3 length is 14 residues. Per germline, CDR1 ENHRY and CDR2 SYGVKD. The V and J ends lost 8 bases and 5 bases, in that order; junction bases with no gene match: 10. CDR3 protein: CAIGGQGSSETQYF. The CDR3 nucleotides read TGTGCCATCGGAGGACAGGGTTCAAGCGAGACCCAGTACTTC.

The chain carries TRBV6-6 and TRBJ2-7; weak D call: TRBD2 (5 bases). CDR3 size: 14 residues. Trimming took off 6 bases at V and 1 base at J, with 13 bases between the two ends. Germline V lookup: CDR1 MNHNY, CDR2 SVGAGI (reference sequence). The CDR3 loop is CASRLARGSYEQYF. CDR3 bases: TGTGCCAGCAGACTCGCTCGGGGTTCCTACGAGCAGTACTTC.

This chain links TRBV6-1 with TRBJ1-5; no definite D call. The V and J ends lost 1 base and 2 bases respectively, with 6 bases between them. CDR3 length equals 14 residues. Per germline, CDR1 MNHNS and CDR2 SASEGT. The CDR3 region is CASSEGRGNQPQHF. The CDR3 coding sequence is TGTGCCAGCAGTGAAGGACGGGGCAATCAGCCCCAGCATTTT.

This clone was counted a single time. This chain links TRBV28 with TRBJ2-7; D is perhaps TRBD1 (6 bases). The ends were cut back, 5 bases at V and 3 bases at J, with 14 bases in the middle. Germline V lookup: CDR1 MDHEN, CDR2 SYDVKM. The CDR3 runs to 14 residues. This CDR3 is CASSPTGFIYEQYF. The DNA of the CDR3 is TGTGCCAGCAGTCCGACAGGATTTATCTACGAGCAGTACTTC. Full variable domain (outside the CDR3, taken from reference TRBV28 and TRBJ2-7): DVKVTQSSRYLVKRTGEKVFLECVQDMDHENMFWYRQDPGLGLRLIYFSYDVKMKEKGDIPEGYSVSREKKERFSLILESASTNQTSMYLCASSPTGFIYEQYFGPGTRLTVT.

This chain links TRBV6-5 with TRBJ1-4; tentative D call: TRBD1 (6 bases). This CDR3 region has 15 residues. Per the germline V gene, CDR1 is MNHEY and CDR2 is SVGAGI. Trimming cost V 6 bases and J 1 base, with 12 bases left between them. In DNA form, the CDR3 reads TGTGCCAGCAGACCCAGGGGTGGAACTAATGAAAAACTGTTTTTT. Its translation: CASRPRGGTNEKLFF.